This T cell receptor (beta chain) was identified in a study of blood T cell repertoires in COVID-19. Whole-study context: Nucleic acid was either cDNA or gDNA, and it came from T cells, B-cell-depleted T cells, or PBMCs.

Germline V gene sequence: CDR1 MGHRA, CDR2 YSYEKL. Trimming stripped 1 base from V and 4 bases from J, with 14 bases between. CDR3 size: 16 residues. In the original workflow: Estimates of nucleated cell counts were drawn from the amplification of reference gene primers. TCRdb keeps only in-frame clones here, not all; method: immunoSEQ multiplex PCR. The DNA gave D and trimming, while V, J and clone size come from that table. In the table there are about 89,000 clones, about four fifths of which are singletons. The sequence derives from a man in his 70s with COVID-19, enrolled during active disease. The chain carries TRBV4-1 and TRBJ1-3; D unclear. The sample comprised peripheral blood. CDR3 sequence reads: CASSQGERARGNTIYF. In DNA, the CDR3 is TGCGCCAGCAGCCAAGGGGAGCGGGCTCGAGGAAACACCATATATTTT.